These 10 T cell receptor beta chains originate from one sample sequenced in a study of control samples from healthy donors and cancer patients. Assay: immunoSEQ multiplex PCR; the TCRdb copy retains only in-frame clones and omits some. Counted here are around 30,000 clones, 90% to 95% occurring once; the ten biggest clones make up 1.5% to 2%. Specimen: PBMCs. The receptors derive from a middle-aged man with colorectal cancer.

This chain connects TRBV18 to TRBJ1-2; 11 bases are shared with TRBD1. The CDR3 loop spans 13 amino acids. After removal of 6 bases from V and 6 bases from J, the junction contained 3 bases not matched to a gene. Germline V gives CDR1 KGHSH, CDR2 LQKENI. CDR3 DNA: TGTGCCAGCTCGTTGGGACAGGGGGATGGCTACACCTTC. Protein sequence: CASSLGQGDGYTF.

This clone was counted once. The rearrangement links TRBV2 to TRBJ2-1, with D perhaps TRBD1 or TRBD2 (5 bases each). Looked up from germline, CDR1 is SNHLY and CDR2 is FYNNEI. With 8 bases removed from V and 5 bases from J, the gap between germline ends came to 13 bases. CDR3 size: 13 residues. CDR3 protein: CASRWGMNNEQFF. CDR3 nucleotide sequence: TGTGCCAGCCGGTGGGGGATGAACAATGAGCAGTTCTTC.

The chain carries TRBV6-1 and TRBJ1-6; D unresolved. V was clipped by 2 bases and J by 6 bases, with 11 bases between them. This CDR3 is built from 15 residues. Germline V gene data show CDR1 as MNHNS and CDR2 as SASEGT. The CDR3 coding sequence is TGTGCCAGCAGTGAAAGGCCAGACGGTAATTCACCCCTCCACTTT. As protein: CASSERPDGNSPLHF.

This sequence joins TRBV6-2 or TRBV6-3 and TRBJ2-1; no clear D gene. Germline V gives CDR1 MNHEY, CDR2 SVGEGT. The CDR3 length is 14 residues. Trimming cost V 1 base and J 5 bases, with 9 bases left between them. CDR3 region: CASSYLIADNEQFF. The CDR3 DNA is TGTGCCAGCAGTTACTTGATCGCGGACAATGAGCAGTTCTTC.

The chain carries TRBV7-3 and TRBJ2-5; unclear D gene. The germline V gene encodes CDR1 SGHTA and CDR2 FQGTGA. There are 16 residues in the CDR3. V was trimmed by 0 bases and J by 0 bases, leaving 11 bases between them. As DNA, the CDR3 is TGTGCCAGCAGCTTAACGCCCGGTTTGTACCAAGAGACCCAGTACTTC. Encoded protein: CASSLTPGLYQETQYF.

The rearrangement joins TRBV7-7 to TRBJ2-2; tentative D call: TRBD1 (6 bases). Germline V gene lookup returns CDR1 SSHAT and CDR2 FNYEAQ (reference sequence). The germline V and J ends were trimmed by 7 bases and 7 bases, with 16 bases remaining between them. This CDR3 is built from 14 residues. In DNA form, the CDR3 reads TGTGCCAGCAAGGGGGTTCACACCGGCGGGGAGCTGTTTTTT. This codes for CASKGVHTGGELFF.

J is TRBJ1-2 and V is TRBV19, with D unclear. V dropped 2 bases and J dropped 6 bases, with 16 bases sitting between them. The CDR3 is 15 residues long. Germline V lookup: CDR1 LNHDA, CDR2 SQIVND (reference sequence). The CDR3: CASSIRSSAVNGYTF. CDR3 coding DNA: TGTGCCAGTAGTATAAGATCGTCGGCGGTGAATGGCTACACCTTC.

This clone was found once. The chain employs TRBV5-6 and TRBJ2-2; D possibly corresponds to TRBD2 (5 bases). The CDR3 sequence is 15 residues long. Between the trimmed V and J ends, which lost 0 bases and 1 base, there was a span of 7 bases. The germline V gene encodes CDR1 SGHDT and CDR2 YYEEEE. The CDR3 sequence: CASSLAAGNTGELFF. The CDR3 DNA sequence: TGTGCCAGCAGCTTGGCTGCGGGGAACACCGGGGAGCTGTTTTTT.

The V gene is TRBV6-6, the J gene TRBJ2-3, with D possibly matching TRBD1 (5 bases). V was cut by 0 bases and J by 2 bases, with 9 bases left in between. CDR1 and CDR2 (germline): MNHNY, SVGAGI (reference sequence). The CDR3 runs to 15 residues. The CDR3 region has the DNA TGTGCCAGCAGTTACTCGGGGCGTTTCACAGATACGCAGTATTTT. Amino acid sequence: CASSYSGRFTDTQYF.

The CDR3: CASSLIGFLHTF. The CDR3 DNA reads TGTGCCAGCAGTTTGATTGGTTTCCTCCACACCTTC. The gene calls are TRBV12-3 or TRBV12-4 and TRBJ1-2; D ambiguous. The CDR3 extends over 12 amino acids. V gave up 3 bases and J gave up 12 bases, with 14 bases separating them.